This TCR beta chain emerged from a study of T cells in Graves' hyperthyroidism and ophthalmopathy. Study-level findings and limits: Most clonotypes that expanded in the thyroid above 0.001 also showed up in blood.

It was RNA transcripts that yielded the amplified TCR beta CDR3 regions. In the first-round RT-PCR of the TCR CDR3, the HTBI primer set was used. Using its own MiXCR run on the multiplex PCR reads, TCRdb lists one record per CDR3 protein. The sample consists of about 740,000 distinct CDR3 sequences, 13% to 15% of them appearing once. Absence of ophthalmopathy progression within 18 months defined stable Graves' hyperthyroidism. Investigators excluded patients with uncontrolled infection, other autoimmune disease, pregnancy or lactation. Diagnostic decisions used clinical symptoms, serum thyroxine and TRAb, thyroid ultrasound and orbital computed tomography. At least ten counts were recorded for this clonotype. What it recognizes is unknown. V was clipped by 4 bases and J by 0 bases; unmatched bases: 9. Germline loops: CDR1 KGHDR, CDR2 SFDVKD. The CDR3 is 19 residues long.

The sequencing input was blood. The TCR sequence derives from a woman aged 18-35 years with Graves' hyperthyroidism. The chain combines TRBV24-1 with TRBJ2-1; TRBD1 matches 12 bases. CDR3 sequence (DNA): TGTGCCACCAGTGAGGAGGGACAGGGGGCCATAAGCTCCTACAATGAGCAGTTCTTC. Translated, it gives CATSEEGQGAISSYNEQFF.